This TCR beta chain was identified in a study of T cell responses to AZD1222 COVID-19 vaccine. TCRdb's copy holds only in-frame clones and misses some; the assay was immunoSEQ multiplex PCR. The sample includes 150,000 to 200,000 clones, 85% to 95% of them seen just once. Unmatched junction bases numbered 10, after V lost 2 bases and J lost 8 bases. The V gene's germline CDR1 is GTSNPN and CDR2 SVGIG (reference sequence). The CDR3 runs 15 residues. The chain uses TRBV30 and TRBJ2-1; 9 positions agree with TRBD1. The material was peripheral blood, obtained 28 days after the second dose of the MenACWY control vaccine. The sequence was collected from an adult who received the MenACWY meningococcal vaccine as a control. The CDR3 sequence is CAWSRGTGKADEQFF. In nucleotides, the CDR3 is TGTGCCTGGAGTAGGGGGACAGGGAAGGCGGATGAGCAGTTCTTC.